Here is one T cell receptor beta chain with its context. Antigen: not known. CDR1 is SNHLY, CDR2 FYNNEI, per germline. The CDR3 runs 15 residues. Trimming left V 4 bases short and J 4 bases short, with 14 bases between. The data were produced by immunoSEQ multiplex PCR, yet TCRdb's version contains in-frame clones alone and is incomplete. The sample shows around 7,200 clones, about 93% of them seen only once. This specimen comes from a study of T cells in localized non-small cell lung cancer. Study-wide findings and caveats: Analysis by sequencing included only one tumor region, so heterogeneity remains possible.

The specimen comprised peripheral blood, sampled before any cancer treatment. The clonotype comes from a woman aged 35 to 70 with stage I lung adenocarcinoma. The chain carries TRBV2 and TRBJ1-5; no firm D call. CDR3 loop: CASSVGALGNQPQHF. CDR3 nucleotides: TGTGCCAGCAGTGTTGGAGCCCTTGGAAATCAGCCCCAGCATTTT.